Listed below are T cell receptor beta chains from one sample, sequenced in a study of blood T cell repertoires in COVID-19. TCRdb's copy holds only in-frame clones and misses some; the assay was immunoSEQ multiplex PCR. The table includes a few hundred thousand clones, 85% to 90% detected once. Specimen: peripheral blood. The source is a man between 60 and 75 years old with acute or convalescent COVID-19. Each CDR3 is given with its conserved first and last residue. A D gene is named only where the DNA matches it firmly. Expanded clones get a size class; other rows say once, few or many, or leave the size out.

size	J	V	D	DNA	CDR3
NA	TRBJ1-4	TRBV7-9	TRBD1	TGTGCCAGCAGCCGGACAGGGCGAAGAGAAAAACTGTTTTTT	CASSRTGRREKLFF
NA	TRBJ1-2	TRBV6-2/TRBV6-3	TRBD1	TGTGCCAGCAGTTACGACAGGGACTATGGCTACACCTTC	CASSYDRDYGYTF
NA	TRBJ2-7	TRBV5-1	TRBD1	TGCGCCAGCAGCCCGGGGCCGACAGGGGGGACCTACGAGCAGTACTTC	CASSPGPTGGTYEQYF
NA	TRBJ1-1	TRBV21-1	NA	TGTGCCAGCAGCACCCCCCTTTGGGGCCCGAACACTGAAGCTTTCTTT	CASSTPLWGPNTEAFF
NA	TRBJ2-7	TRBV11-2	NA	TGTGCCAGCAGCCCGCGGGCCACCTACGAGCAGTACTTC	CASSPRATYEQYF
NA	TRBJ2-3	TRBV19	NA	TGTGCCAGTAGTCGAGGGGGGGCTGGCACAGATACGCAGTATTTT	CASSRGGAGTDTQYF
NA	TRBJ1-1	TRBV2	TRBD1	TGTGCCAGCACCCCCGGGACAGGGTTGACTGAAGCTTTCTTT	CASTPGTGLTEAFF
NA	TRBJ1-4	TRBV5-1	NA	TGCGCCAGCAGCATCGAGACAGTGAATGAAAAACTGTTTTTT	CASSIETVNEKLFF
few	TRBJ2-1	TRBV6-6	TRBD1	TGTGCCAGCAGCCGAGGACAGGGAGGTGCGCGAAACGATGAGCAGTTCTTC	CASSRGQGGARNDEQFF
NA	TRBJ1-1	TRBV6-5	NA	TGTGCCAGCAGTCCCCCGACAGGGAACACTGAAGCTTTCTTT	CASSPPTGNTEAFF
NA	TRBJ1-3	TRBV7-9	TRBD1	TGTGCCAGCAGCTCTCGTACAGGGGAATCTGGAAACACCATATATTTT	CASSSRTGESGNTIYF
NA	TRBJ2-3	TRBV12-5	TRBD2	TGTGCTAGTGGTTTGGGGAGTAGCGGGGGGACAGATACGCAGTATTTT	CASGLGSSGGTDTQYF
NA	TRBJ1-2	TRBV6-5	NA	TGTGCCAGCAGTTACTCACGGGGAGCGAACTATGGCTACACCTTC	CASSYSRGANYGYTF
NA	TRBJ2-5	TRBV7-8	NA	TGTGCCAGCAGCATCCTCTGGCGGGGAGCACAAGAGACCCAGTACTTC	CASSILWRGAQETQYF
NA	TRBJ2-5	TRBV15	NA	TGTGCCACCAGCAGAGATCCCGGGGAGACCCAGTACTTC	CATSRDPGETQYF
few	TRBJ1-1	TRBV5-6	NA	TGTGCCAGCAGCCCGGCGGGGGCACGGGCGAACACTGAAGCTTTCTTT	CASSPAGARANTEAFF
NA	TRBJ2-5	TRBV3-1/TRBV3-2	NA	TGTGCCAGCAGCCAAGATCTAGGTAGCACCGGAGAGACCCAGTACTTC	CASSQDLGSTGETQYF
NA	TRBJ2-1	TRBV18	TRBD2	TGTGCCAGCTCACCGGGTCGGGGGGACGCTGAACACTACAATGAGCAGTTCTTC	CASSPGRGDAEHYNEQFF
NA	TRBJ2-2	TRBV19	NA	TGTGCCAGTAATCCACAGGGGGGGGTCACCGGGGAGCTGTTTTTT	CASNPQGGVTGELFF
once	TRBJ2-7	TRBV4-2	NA	TGTGCCAGCAGCCCCCGGCCGGGGACACATGGGTCCAGCTCCTACGAGCAGTACTTC	CASSPRPGTHGSSSYEQYF
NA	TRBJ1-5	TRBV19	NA	TGTGCCAGTAGTCTACCTTCGGGGGTTAATCAGCCCCAGCATTTT	CASSLPSGVNQPQHF
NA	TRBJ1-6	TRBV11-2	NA	TGTGCCAGCAGTGAGAGGGGGGGGAATAATTCACCCCTCCACTTT	CASSERGGNNSPLHF
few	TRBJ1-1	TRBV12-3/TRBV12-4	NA	TGTGCCAGCAGTATGGCAGGGCGCACTGAAGCTTTCTTT	CASSMAGRTEAFF
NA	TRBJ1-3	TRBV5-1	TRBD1	TGCGCCAGCAGCAGAACAGGGGAGCCCGGAAACACCATATATTTT	CASSRTGEPGNTIYF
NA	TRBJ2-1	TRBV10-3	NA	TGTGCCATCAAGACTAATGATGGGCGGGGGCCCAACAATGAGCAGTTCTTC	CAIKTNDGRGPNNEQFF
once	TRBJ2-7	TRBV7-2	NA	TGTGCCAGCAGCCAAGAGAGGAGCGGTCACGAGCAGTACTTC	CASSQERSGHEQYF
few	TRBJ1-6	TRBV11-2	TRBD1	TGTGCCAGCAGCCGGCCGGACAGGGAATCACCCCTCCACTTT	CASSRPDRESPLHF
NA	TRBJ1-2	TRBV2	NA	TGTGCCAGCAGTGAAGGGGGGGACTATGGCTACACCTTC	CASSEGGDYGYTF
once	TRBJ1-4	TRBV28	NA	TGTGCCAGCAGTTTATGGGGTGGAGGTGAAAAACTGTTTTTT	CASSLWGGGEKLFF
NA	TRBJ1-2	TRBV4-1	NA	TGCGCCAGCAGCCAAGATCAGGCCGTAGCTAACTATGGCTACACCTTC	CASSQDQAVANYGYTF
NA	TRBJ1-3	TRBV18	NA	TGTGCCAGCTCACCAGGAGCGGGGTCTGGAAACACCATATATTTT	CASSPGAGSGNTIYF
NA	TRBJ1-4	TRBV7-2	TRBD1	TGTGCCAGCAGCGTTATGATCGGGACAGGCAATGAAAAACTGTTTTTT	CASSVMIGTGNEKLFF
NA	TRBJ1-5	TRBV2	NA	TGTGCCAGCAGGGTACAGGGGCCCCAGCATTTT	CASRVQGPQHF
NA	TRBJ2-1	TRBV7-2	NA	TGTGCCAGCATGAGCTCCTACAATGAGCAGTTCTTC	CASMSSYNEQFF
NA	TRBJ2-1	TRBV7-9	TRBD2	TGTGCCAGCAGCTCGACGGGACTAGCGGGGGGCCTCGCGTTGAATGAGCAGTTCTTC	CASSSTGLAGGLALNEQFF
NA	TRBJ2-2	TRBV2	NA	TGTGCCAGCAGTGTTGGACAGCCCGGGGAGCTGTTTTTT	CASSVGQPGELFF
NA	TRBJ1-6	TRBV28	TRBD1	TGTGCCAGCAGTTTCCCTGGGACAGGGGTTGATTCACCCCTCCACTTT	CASSFPGTGVDSPLHF
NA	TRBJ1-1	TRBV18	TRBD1	TGTGCCAGCTCATCCAGAATACAGGGGGAAACTGAAGCTTTCTTT	CASSSRIQGETEAFF
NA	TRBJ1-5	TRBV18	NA	TGTGCCAGCTCACGGACAGTTCAGGGCAATCAGCCCCAGCATTTT	CASSRTVQGNQPQHF
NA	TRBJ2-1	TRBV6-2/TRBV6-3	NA	TGTGCCAGCAGTTACAGGGAGTGGGACTACAATGAGCAGTTCTTC	CASSYREWDYNEQFF
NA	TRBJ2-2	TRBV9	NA	TGTGCCAGCAGCGTAGTTCCAGCGGCTAACACCGGGGAGCTGTTTTTT	CASSVVPAANTGELFF
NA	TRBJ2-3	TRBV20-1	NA	TGCAGTGCGGCCAGCACAGATACGCAGTATTTT	CSAASTDTQYF
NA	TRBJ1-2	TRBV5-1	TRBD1	TGCGCCAGCAGCTTGGACCGCGGGACAGGGGACGACACCTTC	CASSLDRGTGDDTF
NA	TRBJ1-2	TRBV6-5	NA	TGTGCCAGCAGTTACCGCCCCGGTGGACTCTATGGCTACACCTTC	CASSYRPGGLYGYTF
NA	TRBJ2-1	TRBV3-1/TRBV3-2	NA	TGTGCCAGCAGCCCGGAAGCGCGGCAGGGCTACAATGAGCAGTTCTTC	CASSPEARQGYNEQFF